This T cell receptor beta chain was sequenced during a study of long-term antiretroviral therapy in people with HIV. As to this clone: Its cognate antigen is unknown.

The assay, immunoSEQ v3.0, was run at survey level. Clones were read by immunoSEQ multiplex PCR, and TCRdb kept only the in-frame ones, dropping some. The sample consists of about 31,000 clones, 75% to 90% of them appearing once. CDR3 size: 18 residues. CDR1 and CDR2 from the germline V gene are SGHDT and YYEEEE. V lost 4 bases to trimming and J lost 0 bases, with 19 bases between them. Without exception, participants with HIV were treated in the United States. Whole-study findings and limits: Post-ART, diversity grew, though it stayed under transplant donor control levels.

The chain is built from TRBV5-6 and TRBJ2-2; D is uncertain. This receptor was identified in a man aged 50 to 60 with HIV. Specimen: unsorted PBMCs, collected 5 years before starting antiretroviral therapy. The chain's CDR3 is CASSLDPGLYSNTGELFF. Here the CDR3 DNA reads TGTGCCAGCAGCCTGGATCCCGGCCTATATTCGAACACCGGGGAGCTGTTTTTT. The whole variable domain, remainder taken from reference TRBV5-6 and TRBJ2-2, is DAGVTQSPTHLIKTRGQQVTLRCSPKSGHDTVSWYQQALGQGPQFIFQYYEEEERQRGNFPDRFSGHQFPNYSSELNVNALLLGDSALYLCASSLDPGLYSNTGELFFGEGSRLTVL.